The 25 T cell receptor beta chains presented below share a single source sample, sequenced in a study of regulatory T cells in long-lasting Graves disease. Time point here: persistent/refractory GD, antithyroid drugs over 5 years with positive TRAb. Isolated PBMC RNA provided the starting material for the TCR library. Through Arm-PCR of CDR3 regions and iRepertoire HTBI primers, TCR beta libraries were built. TCRdb redid the calling of the multiplex PCR reads with MiXCR, one entry per CDR3 protein. The data hold fewer than 550,000 distinct CDR3 sequences, with 20% to 25% observed a single time. Sequencing was performed on peripheral blood mononuclear cells (PBMCs), taken when the disease was refractory, from a patient treated with antithyroid drugs. The receptors here all came from a female donor with Graves disease.

This clonotype came up a few times. CDR3 loop: CASSGLGLAGGGETQYF. CDR3 sequence (DNA): TGCGCCAGCAGCGGCCTGGGACTAGCGGGAGGCGGGGAGACCCAGTACTTC. The gene calls are TRBV5-1 and TRBJ2-5; 15 bases match TRBD2. Germline trimming cut 4 bases from V and 5 bases from J; bases unmatched to any gene: 9. The germline V gene encodes CDR1 SGHRS and CDR2 YFSETQ. The CDR3 has 17 residues.

This clonotype was observed at least ten times. The chain employs TRBV6-1 and TRBJ1-5, with 9 bases that match TRBD1. From germline, CDR1 is MNHNS and CDR2 SASEGT. The CDR3 extends over 17 amino acids. With 6 bases clipped from V and 9 bases from J, the junction kept 18 bases outside the gene matches. The CDR3 DNA follows: TGTGCCAGCAGCCGCCCAAACCGGGACAGGGAAGTTCTGCCCCAGCATTTT. Protein sequence: CASSRPNRDREVLPQHF.

This clonotype showed up just a few times. This chain uses TRBV7-3 with TRBJ2-5, with 12 bases matching TRBD2. The CDR3 runs to 19 residues. The germline gives CDR1 SGHTA, CDR2 FQGTGA. Germline trimming cut 5 bases from V and 3 bases from J; bases unmatched to any gene: 16. This CDR3 is CASSLSRTSGALFEETQYF. CDR3 in DNA: TGTGCCAGCAGCCTATCTCGGACTAGCGGGGCCCTATTCGAAGAGACCCAGTACTTC.

V usage is TRBV29-1 and J usage is TRBJ1-1; D unclear. Trimming pared 5 bases from V and 3 bases from J, leaving 13 bases between. Germline-derived CDR1 and CDR2 are SQVTM and ANQGSEA. This CDR3 comprises 13 residues. CDR3 sequence: CSVSGFGDTEAFF. CDR3 coding DNA: TGCAGCGTTTCCGGATTTGGGGACACTGAAGCTTTCTTT.

This clonotype was picked up many times. The gene calls are TRBV11-2 and TRBJ2-7; D is unclear. The CDR3 has 14 amino acids. Per the germline V gene, CDR1 is SGHAT and CDR2 is FQNNGV. V was clipped by 5 bases and J by 0 bases, with 11 bases between them. CDR3 in amino acids: CASSLHSSSYEQYF. CDR3 nucleotide sequence: TGTGCCAGCAGCCTTCATTCGAGCTCCTACGAGCAGTACTTC. Full variable domain (remainder filled in from reference TRBV11-2 and TRBJ2-7): EAGVAQSPRYKIIEKRQSVAFWCNPISGHATLYWYQQILGQGPKLLIQFQNNGVVDDSQLPKDRFSAERLKGVDSTLKIQPAKLEDSAVYLCASSLHSSSYEQYFGPGTRLTVT.

This clonotype came up many times. CDR3 in amino acids: CASSGTVIGIYEQYF. The CDR3 nucleotides read TGTGCCAGCAGTGGGACAGTTATCGGAATCTACGAGCAGTACTTC. The rearrangement uses TRBV28 and TRBJ2-7; 7 positions match TRBD1. V trimming: 5 bases; J trimming: 3 bases; junction bases outside the gene matches: 10. CDR3 size: 15 residues. Germline CDR1 reads MDHEN; CDR2 reads SYDVKM.

This clonotype turned up a few times. The rearrangement joins TRBV10-3 to TRBJ2-2; D is ambiguous. The CDR3 contains 14 residues. V lost 3 bases, J lost 5 bases, and 10 bases lay in between. The germline V gene encodes CDR1 ENHRY and CDR2 SYGVKD. The DNA for the CDR3 is TGTGCCATCAGTGATCCGCTAGTTACCGGGGAGCTGTTTTTT. Amino acids: CAISDPLVTGELFF.

The chain joins TRBV12-3 or TRBV12-4 to TRBJ1-4; 10 bases are shared with TRBD1. The trim removed 3 bases at V and 6 bases at J, leaving 1 base unmatched. This CDR3 is built from 14 residues. Here the CDR3 reads CASSLGTGDEKLFF. The CDR3 nucleotides read TGTGCCAGCAGTTTGGGGACAGGGGATGAAAAACTGTTTTTT.

Only one count was recorded for this clonotype. One base away lies a much larger clone, so this may be a sequencing read error. This chain links TRBV20-1 with TRBJ2-4, with 11 bases that match TRBD2. V lost 1 base and J lost 0; bases outside the gene matches: 8. This CDR3 is built from 18 residues. CDR1 DFQATT and CDR2 SNEGSKA come from the germline V gene (reference sequence). The DNA for the CDR3 is TGCAGTGCTAGAGGGAGACTAGCGGGACCTATAGCCAAAAACATTCAGTACTTC. This sequence encodes CSARGRLAGPIAKNIQYF.

The rearrangement uses TRBV27 and TRBJ1-5; D not resolved. Germline values: CDR1 MNHEY, CDR2 SMNVEV (reference sequence). V was trimmed by 10 bases and J by 0 bases, leaving 13 bases between them. The CDR3 extends over 14 amino acids. CDR3 nucleotide sequence: TGTGCCACCGCTCCAACTTATAGCAATCAGCCCCAGCATTTT. It codes for CATAPTYSNQPQHF.

Notes on this clonotype: At one end, the junction sequence differs from germline, possibly due to a read error. The chain is built from TRBV4-1 and TRBJ2-5, with 13 positions matching TRBD2. The germline gives CDR1 MGHRA, CDR2 YSYEKL. The CDR3 length is 15 residues. CDR3 residues: CASSPTGLAGEPRHF. In DNA, the CDR3 is TGCGCCAGCAGCCCAACAGGACTAGCGGGAGAGCCCCGGCACTTC.

This clonotype has a handful of counts. The rearrangement uses TRBV29-1 and TRBJ1-4; tentatively, D is TRBD1 (5 bases). The length of the CDR3 is 13 residues. The V end was cut by 6 bases, the J end by 8 bases, with 16 bases between. Looked up from germline, CDR1 is SQVTM and CDR2 is ANQGSEA. The CDR3 nucleotides read TGCAGCGTCCGCCGGGGGGGTGAAGAAAAACTGTTTTTT. Translation: CSVRRGGEEKLFF.

There are many counts of this clonotype. This sequence joins TRBV7-4 and TRBJ1-1; no firm D call. Trimming cost V 8 bases and J 0 bases, with 10 bases left between them. This CDR3 spans 13 amino acids. The V gene's germline CDR1 is SGHVT and CDR2 SQSDAQ. CDR3 region: CASGPAVNTEAFF. In nucleotides, the CDR3 is TGTGCCAGCGGACCTGCGGTGAACACTGAAGCTTTCTTT.

V and J are TRBV7-2 and TRBJ2-7; no reliable D call. The CDR3 has 13 residues. Germline V gives CDR1 SGHTA, CDR2 FQGNSA. Trimming removed 1 base from V and 3 bases from J, with 7 bases in between. The CDR3 DNA reads TGTGCCAGCAGCTTAGAAGGCTACTACGAGCAGTACTTC. Translated, it gives CASSLEGYYEQYF.

This clonotype was observed a handful of times. The chain uses TRBV6-4 and TRBJ1-1, with a weak D call TRBD1 (5 bases). Germline V gene data show CDR1 as MRHNA and CDR2 as SNTAGT. The ends were cut back, 3 bases at V and 4 bases at J, with 12 bases in the middle. CDR3 length: 14 amino acids. CDR3 loop: CASSETGTATEAFF. CDR3 nucleotides: TGTGCCAGCAGTGAAACCGGGACTGCCACTGAAGCTTTCTTT.

The rearrangement links TRBV5-8 to TRBJ1-5; 7 positions agree with TRBD1. Trimming removed 3 bases from V and 9 bases from J; junction bases left unmatched: 15. In germline, CDR1 is SGHTS, CDR2 YDEGEE. The CDR3 has 16 residues. The CDR3 sequence is CASSSTGPGQQRPQHF. DNA for the CDR3: TGTGCCAGCAGCTCGACAGGGCCGGGGCAACAAAGGCCCCAGCATTTT.

This clonotype turned up a few times. This CDR3 is CASSQANRDQPQHF. In DNA form, the CDR3 reads TGTGCCAGCAGCCAAGCCAACAGGGATCAGCCCCAGCATTTT. The chain has TRBV3-1 and TRBJ1-5; TRBD1 might be the D (6 bases). Germline lookup yields CDR1 LGHDT and CDR2 YNNKEL (reference sequence). The CDR3 extends over 14 amino acids. Trimming left V 1 base short and J 5 bases short, with 9 bases between.

The CDR3 DNA follows: TGTGCCACCAGTTCGGGGAACACTGAAGCTTTCTTT. Translation gives CATSSGNTEAFF. The chain has TRBV24-1 and TRBJ1-1, with unresolved D. CDR1 is KGHDR, CDR2 SFDVKD, per germline. The CDR3 runs to 12 residues. Trimming pared 6 bases from V and 1 base from J, leaving 5 bases between.

In its sample, this clonotype was seen many times. The chain links TRBV12-3 or TRBV12-4 to TRBJ1-1; no reliable D call. V gave up 5 bases and J gave up 1 base, with 14 bases separating them. The length of the CDR3 is 15 residues. The chain's CDR3 is CASSRLAMGNTEAFF. CDR3 bases: TGTGCCAGCAGTAGGCTCGCCATGGGGAACACTGAAGCTTTCTTT.

This clonotype has more than one count but fewer than ten. The rearrangement joins TRBV20-1 to TRBJ1-5; D is perhaps TRBD1 (6 bases). Trimming pared 0 bases from V and 3 bases from J, leaving 18 bases between. The length of the CDR3 is 17 residues. Germline values: CDR1 DFQATT, CDR2 SNEGSKA (reference sequence). The CDR3 is CSARDFGGGAYNQPQHF. The DNA of the CDR3 is TGCAGTGCTAGAGATTTTGGCGGGGGGGCCTACAATCAGCCCCAGCATTTT.

Worth noting for this clonotype: This may come from a read error, since a much larger clone is one base off. The rearrangement joins TRBV30 to TRBJ2-5, with TRBD1 matching over 11 bases. The CDR3 is made up of 13 amino acids. Germline CDR1 is GTSNPN and CDR2 is SVGIG (reference sequence). CDR3 region: CVCPGQGAETQYF. The CDR3 DNA reads TGTGTCTGCCCCGGACAGGGGGCTGAGACCCAGTACTTC.

Points on this clonotype: It may be a read error: a sequence one base away is much more abundant. The chain is built from TRBV19 and TRBJ1-5; no definite D call. The CDR3 runs 15 residues. With 8 bases removed from V and 7 bases from J, the gap between germline ends came to 21 bases. The germline gives CDR1 LNHDA, CDR2 SQIVND (reference sequence). In nucleotides, the CDR3 is TGTGCCAGTGGTACCTCTGGGGTTTTAGGCCAGCCCCAGCATTTT. It encodes CASGTSGVLGQPQHF.

This clonotype was observed at least ten times. The J gene is TRBJ2-2, the V gene TRBV7-3, with 9 positions matching TRBD2. Unmatched junction bases numbered 15, after V lost 10 bases and J lost 6 bases. The CDR3 is 16 residues long. Germline values: CDR1 SGHTA, CDR2 FQGTGA. This chain's CDR3 is CATSLAGGGSAGELFF. CDR3 bases: TGTGCCACCTCCCTGGCGGGAGGGGGTAGTGCCGGGGAGCTGTTTTTT.

The sample holds many counts of this clonotype. CDR3 coding DNA: TGTGCCAGCAGTGAGCTTGGACAGGGCATAGGAGCTAATGGCTACACCTTC. This gives the protein CASSELGQGIGANGYTF. This chain joins TRBV2 and TRBJ1-2, with 8 bases lining up with TRBD1. Trimming at V came to 3 bases and at J to 6 bases, leaving 15 bases not matched to a gene. This CDR3 is 17 amino acids long. CDR1 is SNHLY and CDR2 is FYNNEI in the germline V gene.

A word on this clonotype: A much bigger clone sits one base away, suggesting this may be a read error. The chain employs TRBV27 and TRBJ1-5, with TRBD1 matching 8 bases. This CDR3 is built from 17 residues. The germline V gene has CDR1 MNHEY and CDR2 SMNVEV (reference sequence). The DNA for the CDR3 is TGTGCCAGTGCGGACAGGGCGGTCGTCGAAGGCAATCAGCCCCAGAATTTT. Amino acid sequence: CASADRAVVEGNQPQNF.